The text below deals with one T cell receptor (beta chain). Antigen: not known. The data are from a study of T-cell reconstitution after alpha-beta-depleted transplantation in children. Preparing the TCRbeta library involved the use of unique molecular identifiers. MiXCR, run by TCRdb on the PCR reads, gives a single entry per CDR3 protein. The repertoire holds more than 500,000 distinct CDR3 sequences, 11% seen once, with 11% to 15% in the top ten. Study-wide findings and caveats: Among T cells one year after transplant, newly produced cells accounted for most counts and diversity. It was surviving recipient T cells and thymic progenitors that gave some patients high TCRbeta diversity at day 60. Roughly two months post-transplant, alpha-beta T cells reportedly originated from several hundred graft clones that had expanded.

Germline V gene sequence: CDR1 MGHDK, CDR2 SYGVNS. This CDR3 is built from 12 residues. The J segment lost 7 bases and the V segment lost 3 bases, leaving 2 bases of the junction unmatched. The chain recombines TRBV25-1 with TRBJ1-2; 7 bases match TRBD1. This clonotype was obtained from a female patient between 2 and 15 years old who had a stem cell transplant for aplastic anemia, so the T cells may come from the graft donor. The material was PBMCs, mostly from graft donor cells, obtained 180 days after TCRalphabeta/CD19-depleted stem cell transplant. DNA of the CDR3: TGTGCCAGCAGTGATGGGACAGTTGGCTACACCTTC. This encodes CASSDGTVGYTF.